The 17 T cell receptor beta chains below all came from one sample that was sequenced in a study of blood T cells in healthy people across ages. The authors ran a second PCR of about 7 to 11 cycles using a sample-barcoded 5' primer and a J-beta primer mix. Each CDR3 protein gets one entry after TCRdb re-called the 5' RACE reads with MiXCR. Of roughly 1.5 million distinct CDR3 sequences in the sample, about 45% were seen once. Sequencing was performed on blood. These receptors all stem from a woman aged 18-29 years in good health.

Note on this clonotype: This clone may be a read error of a much larger clone one base away. The chain is built from TRBV7-9 and TRBJ2-1, with 7 bases matching TRBD1. The J segment lost 10 bases and the V segment lost 2 bases, leaving 8 bases of the junction unmatched. Germline V lookup: CDR1 SEHNR, CDR2 FQNEAQ (reference sequence). CDR3 length equals 14 residues. DNA for the CDR3: TGTGCCAGCAGCTTAACAGGGGTCAACTACGAGCAGTTCTTC. Translated, it gives CASSLTGVNYEQFF.

This clonotype was observed a handful of times. CDR3 sequence reads: CASSQDFPGQGTYGYTF. The CDR3 region has the DNA TGTGCCAGCAGCCAAGACTTCCCGGGACAGGGGACCTATGGCTACACCTTC. The chain couples TRBV3-1 to TRBJ1-2, with 10 bases matching TRBD1. Germline-derived CDR1 and CDR2 are LGHDT and YNNKEL (reference sequence). The trim removed 0 bases at V and 4 bases at J, leaving 8 bases unmatched. The CDR3 has 17 amino acids.

V usage is TRBV6-4 and J usage is TRBJ2-3; 9 bases fit TRBD1. The trim removed 4 bases at V and 5 bases at J, leaving 4 bases unmatched. Germline V gene sequence: CDR1 MRHNA, CDR2 SNTAGT. The CDR3 totals 14 residues. The chain's CDR3 is CASSGGQGKDTQYF. The DNA for the CDR3 is TGTGCCAGCAGTGGGGGACAGGGAAAAGATACGCAGTATTTT.

The rearrangement links TRBV3-1 to TRBJ2-7; 9 positions agree with TRBD2. Looked up from germline, CDR1 is LGHDT and CDR2 is YNNKEL (reference sequence). The CDR3 sequence is 16 residues long. Unmatched junction bases numbered 6, after V lost 2 bases and J lost 1 base. CDR3 nucleotide sequence: TGTGCCAGCAGCCAAACCGGGACTAGCTTTTCCTACGAGCAGTACTTC. Its protein is CASSQTGTSFSYEQYF.

The chain is built from TRBV5-8 and TRBJ2-1; 11 bases agree with TRBD2. Germline V CDR1 and CDR2: SGHTS, YDEGEE. After removal of 1 base from V and 7 bases from J, the junction contained 10 bases not matched to a gene. The CDR3 is 17 amino acids. CDR3 nucleotides: TGTGCCAGCAGCTTGAGGCCTAGCGGGGGGAAGGGTAATGAGCAGTTCTTC. This translates into CASSLRPSGGKGNEQFF.

V gene TRBV20-1 combines with J gene TRBJ2-5, with D uncertain. This CDR3 has 13 amino acids. CDR1 is DFQATT, CDR2 SNEGSKA, per germline (reference sequence). The CDR3 DNA reads TGCAGGCCCCTCCCAGGTCTTAGGGAGACCCAGTACTTC. Translating it yields CRPLPGLRETQYF.

The V call is TRBV6-2 or TRBV6-3, the J call TRBJ2-3; TRBD1 agrees at 11 bases. The ends lost 6 bases at V and 5 bases at J; junction bases unmatched: 13. The CDR3 extends over 17 amino acids. Germline V gives CDR1 MNHEY, CDR2 SVGEGT. The CDR3 nucleotides read TGTGCCAGCAGGGAAAGGGACAGGGGGAAGCGGTTAGATACGCAGTATTTT. Its protein product is CASRERDRGKRLDTQYF.

The chain joins TRBV12-3 or TRBV12-4 to TRBJ2-4, with TRBD1 identical over 7 bases. CDR3 length: 15 amino acids. V dropped 6 bases and J dropped 0; count of bases not matched to a gene: 5. CDR3 DNA: TGTGCCAGCAGCCAAACAGGGGTAGCCAAAAACATTCAGTACTTC. This codes for CASSQTGVAKNIQYF.

The chain couples TRBV29-1 to TRBJ2-1; D is undetermined. The CDR3 consists of 14 residues. Germline V gene lookup returns CDR1 SQVTM and CDR2 ANQGSEA. The V end lost 0 bases, the J end lost 2 bases, and 8 bases lay between the germline ends. As DNA, the CDR3 is TGCAGCGTTGAAGAGTCTGCTGCCTACAATGAGCAGTTCTTC. Residues: CSVEESAAYNEQFF.

The chain is built from TRBV7-9 and TRBJ2-4, with D unresolved. The better agreement between TRBJ2-7 and the DNA end casts doubt on the J call. Looked up from germline, CDR1 is SEHNR and CDR2 is FQNEAQ (reference sequence). There are 13 residues in the CDR3. For the CDR3, the DNA is TGTGCCAGCAGCGGAGAAGCGATCTACGAGCAGTACTTC. This sequence encodes CASSGEAIYEQYF.

Only a few counts were recorded for this clonotype. The chain employs TRBV20-1 and TRBJ2-1; maybe TRBD1 (6 bases). Between the trimmed V and J ends, which lost 3 bases and 0 bases, there was a span of 15 bases. There are 16 residues in the CDR3. Germline assignment: CDR1 DFQATT and CDR2 SNEGSKA (reference sequence). DNA for the CDR3: TGCAGTGCTAGGTATTCACAGGGTAGCTCCTACAATGAGCAGTTCTTC. Translated, it gives CSARYSQGSSYNEQFF.

Notes on this clonotype: The junction differs from germline at one of its ends, possibly a read error. This chain links TRBV6-2 or TRBV6-3 with TRBJ1-5, with 7 bases identical to TRBD1. The CDR3 has 14 amino acids. Germline V CDR1 and CDR2: MNHEY, SVGEGT. The CDR3 nucleotides are TGTGCCAGCAGTCTCGACAGGGACAATCGGCCCCAGCATTTT. This translates into CASSLDRDNRPQHF.

CDR3 residues: CASSLKGSGTSGEKKFF. The CDR3 bases are TGCGCCAGCAGCTTGAAGGGGTCCGGGACTAGCGGGGAGAAGAAGTTCTTC. V is TRBV5-1 and J is TRBJ2-1; TRBD2 aligns across 13 bases. Germline V gene sequence: CDR1 SGHRS, CDR2 YFSETQ. The J segment lost 14 bases and the V segment lost 1 base, leaving 15 bases of the junction unmatched. This CDR3 has 17 residues.

The DNA of the CDR3 is TGTGCCAGCAGCAAACCCACTAGCGAGCCCTCCTACGAGCAGTACTTC. Translating gives CASSKPTSEPSYEQYF. The rearrangement joins TRBV21-1 to TRBJ2-7; the table calls TRBD2, which could not be checked here. TRBV21-1 is labeled a pseudogene. This CDR3 region has 16 residues.

The V gene is TRBV20-1, the J gene TRBJ2-5, with a possible D match to TRBD2 (5 bases). The J call may not be correct, given that the DNA end is closer to TRBJ2-7. The CDR3 is 15 amino acids. Germline V gene sequence: CDR1 DFQATT, CDR2 SNEGSKA (reference sequence). In DNA form, the CDR3 reads TGCAGTGCTAGAGAGAAGGCTAGCTCGGATCACGAGCAGTACTTC. Translated, it gives CSAREKASSDHEQYF.

This clonotype was counted between two and nine times. The rearrangement links TRBV4-1 to TRBJ1-5; D gene unclear. The CDR3 contains 16 residues. V was cut by 0 bases and J by 6 bases, with 15 bases left in between. Germline loops: CDR1 MGHRA, CDR2 YSYEKL. The CDR3: CASSQDITYPLQPQHF. The CDR3 DNA is TGCGCCAGCAGCCAAGATATTACGTACCCCCTTCAGCCCCAGCATTTT.

This chain links TRBV14 with TRBJ1-2; D is possibly TRBD1 (6 bases). The CDR3 is made up of 14 amino acids. Germline lookup yields CDR1 SGHDN and CDR2 FVKESK. V was shortened by 5 bases and J by 3 bases, with 13 bases between the two germline ends. The CDR3 here is CASSERGAYYGYTF. The CDR3 region has the DNA TGTGCCAGCAGCGAACGGGGGGCTTACTATGGCTACACCTTC.